The present entry profiles one T cell receptor beta chain with its context. Antigen unknown. Sequencing was performed with immunoSEQ multiplex PCR; in TCRdb, only in-frame clones are kept and a portion is missing. This sample has under 85,000 clones; around 90% occur once, and the top ten carry roughly 4.9%. The data belong to a study of OX40 agonist ivuxolimab in advanced cancers. Study information: Earlier anti-PD-1, anti-PD-L1 or anti-CTLA-4 therapy was permitted; 35% to 50% had received some.

Study outcomes and limitations: Still undetermined is the antigen specificity of the expanded peripheral T cells. Patients who responded partially at 0.1-3.0 mg/kg showed clonal expansion ranking among the lowest.

Cycle 7 day 1, cycle 4 day 1, and baseline were the timepoints at which blood was sampled. With V trimmed by 0 bases and J by 6 bases, 5 bases remained unmatched. The CDR3 runs 15 residues. The germline V gene encodes CDR1 SGHRS and CDR2 YFSETQ. This rearrangement joins TRBV5-1 to TRBJ2-5; 10 bases match TRBD2. The clonotype originates from an adult with an advanced solid tumor such as melanoma, head and neck, liver or kidney cancer. The source was CD4+ or CD8+ T cells sorted from blood, collected in a trial of the OX40 agonist ivuxolimab. The CDR3 loop is CASSLVLTSGQTQYF. DNA of the CDR3: TGCGCCAGCAGCTTGGTATTGACTAGCGGGCAGACCCAGTACTTC.